The 32 T cell receptor beta chains below come from one sample, sequenced in a study of cytomegalovirus exposure and HLA in healthy donors. Libraries were prepared by immunoSEQ multiplex PCR; TCRdb keeps only in-frame clonotypes and omits some of them. Of over 85,000 clones listed, about nine tenths are singletons. Sequenced sample: PBMCs. The receptors stem from a woman younger than 30 in good health and CMV-seronegative.

The chain is built from TRBV9 and TRBJ1-6, with 8 bases that match TRBD1. Germline CDR1 and CDR2: SGDLS and YYNGEE. The CDR3 has 17 residues. V was pared by 2 bases and J by 8 bases, with 12 bases of the junction left unmatched. The CDR3: CASSVSLPGQGDSPLHF. CDR3 coding DNA: TGTGCCAGCAGCGTCTCCCTACCTGGACAGGGTGATTCACCCCTCCACTTT.

The V gene is TRBV4-2, the J gene TRBJ1-1; D may be TRBD1 (6 bases). V shed 2 bases and J shed 0 bases, with 13 bases lying between them. Germline V CDR1 and CDR2: LGHNA, YNFKEQ. The CDR3 is made up of 16 amino acids. The CDR3 here is CASSQMATGMNTEAFF. The CDR3 coding sequence is TGTGCCAGCAGCCAAATGGCAACAGGGATGAACACTGAAGCTTTCTTT.

The chain is built from TRBV10-3 and TRBJ1-2; 11 positions match TRBD1. V was clipped by 7 bases and J by 2 bases; unmatched bases: 6. Germline V CDR1 and CDR2: ENHRY, SYGVKD. This CDR3 region has 15 residues. The CDR3 sequence is CAIKIGTGGNYGYTF. For the CDR3, the DNA is TGTGCCATCAAGATCGGGACAGGGGGAAACTATGGCTACACCTTC.

This clone has a single count. The genes are TRBV29-1 and TRBJ2-1; tentatively, D is TRBD1 (6 bases). This CDR3 comprises 14 residues. CDR1 is SQVTM and CDR2 is ANQGSEA in the germline V gene. The ends were cut back, 3 bases at V and 0 bases at J, with 9 bases in the middle. CDR3 sequence (DNA): TGCAGCGTTGACCAGGGGTACTCCTACAATGAGCAGTTCTTC. Encoded protein: CSVDQGYSYNEQFF.

This chain joins TRBV30 and TRBJ2-2, with a weak D call TRBD1 (6 bases). The germline V and J ends were trimmed by 6 bases and 4 bases, with 15 bases remaining between them. There are 14 residues in the CDR3. Germline assignment: CDR1 GTSNPN and CDR2 SVGIG (reference sequence). CDR3 loop: CACHLRGVTGELFF. Written as DNA, the CDR3 is TGTGCCTGTCACCTCAGGGGAGTCACCGGGGAGCTGTTTTTT. Variable domain in full (rest from reference TRBV30 and TRBJ2-2): SQTIHQWPATLVQPVGSPLSLECTVEGTSNPNLYWYRQAAGRGLQLLFYSVGIGQISSEVPQNLSASRPQDRQFILSSKKLLLSDSGFYLCACHLRGVTGELFFGEGSRLTVL.

This chain links TRBV18 with TRBJ2-3; TRBD1 agrees at 10 bases. CDR1 and CDR2 from the germline V gene are KGHSH and LQKENI. CDR3 length: 17 residues. J gave up 4 bases and V 3 bases, and 10 bases lay outside the gene matches. The CDR3 DNA follows: TGTGCCAGCTCACCGCGTCGGGACAGGGGAGGCGCAGATACGCAGTATTTT. Amino acid sequence: CASSPRRDRGGADTQYF.

V and J are TRBV9 and TRBJ2-1; TRBD2 agrees at 14 bases. The CDR3 has 17 amino acids. Germline V CDR1 and CDR2: SGDLS, YYNGEE. J lost 4 bases, V lost 0 bases, and 3 bases had no gene match. The CDR3 DNA is TGTGCCAGCAGCGTAGTGGGGACTAGCGGGGGTTACAATGAGCAGTTCTTC. It yields the protein CASSVVGTSGGYNEQFF.

The genes are TRBV5-1 and TRBJ2-1; 9 bases match TRBD2. This CDR3 is 13 amino acids long. Trimming took 4 bases from V and 13 from J; bases not matched to a gene: 9. CDR1 is SGHRS, CDR2 YFSETQ, per germline. This CDR3 is CASSPGLARPQFF. The CDR3, as DNA: TGCGCCAGCAGCCCGGGACTAGCCCGACCTCAGTTCTTC.

This clone has just a few counts. The chain recombines TRBV5-4 with TRBJ1-2, with 7 bases identical to TRBD1. CDR1 and CDR2 from the germline V gene are SGHNT and YYREEE (reference sequence). J lost 4 bases, V lost 4 bases, and 10 bases had no gene match. The CDR3 length is 15 residues. The CDR3 sequence: CASSPVGTAPYGYTF. CDR3 sequence (DNA): TGTGCCAGCAGCCCGGTCGGGACAGCTCCCTATGGCTACACCTTC.

In its sample, this clone was seen once. The chain couples TRBV30 to TRBJ1-5; TRBD1 is a possible D gene (6 bases). The CDR3 covers 11 residues. Trimming shortened V by 1 base and J by 16 bases, and 14 bases separated the two germline ends. Germline lookup yields CDR1 GTSNPN and CDR2 SVGIG (reference sequence). Here the CDR3 reads CAWSASGGIHF. The CDR3 region has the DNA TGTGCCTGGAGTGCATCGGGGGGCATTCATTTT.

The V call is TRBV2, the J call TRBJ2-3, with a tentative D call TRBD1 (5 bases). This CDR3 contains 12 residues. The V gene lost 8 bases and the J gene lost 4 bases, with 10 bases spanning the gap. Germline assignment: CDR1 SNHLY and CDR2 FYNNEI. Here the CDR3 DNA reads TGTGCCAGCCTACAGGATTCAGATACGCAGTATTTT. Translated, it gives CASLQDSDTQYF.

The chain joins TRBV7-3 to TRBJ1-2; D might be TRBD1 (6 bases). The germline gives CDR1 SGHTA, CDR2 FQGTGA. This CDR3 is 16 amino acids long. Deletions cut 0 bases from V and 0 bases from J, with 11 bases between. CDR3 in amino acids: CASSLTPGQSNYGYTF. CDR3 in DNA: TGTGCCAGCAGCTTAACCCCTGGACAGTCTAACTATGGCTACACCTTC.

J is TRBJ2-2 and V is TRBV6-5; D is perhaps TRBD1 (5 bases). The CDR3 sequence is 13 residues long. Germline CDR1 is MNHEY and CDR2 is SVGAGI. V was shortened by 6 bases and J by 4 bases, with 9 bases between the two germline ends. This CDR3 reads CASSRDFTGELFF. For the CDR3, the DNA is TGTGCCAGCAGCAGGGATTTCACCGGGGAGCTGTTTTTT.

The V gene is TRBV7-2, the J gene TRBJ1-1, with D possibly TRBD1 on 5 matching bases. Per germline, CDR1 SGHTA and CDR2 FQGNSA. V was cut by 1 base and J by 5 bases, with 11 bases left in between. This CDR3 is built from 14 residues. This CDR3 is CASSLGAAGTEAFF. As DNA, the CDR3 is TGTGCCAGCAGCTTAGGGGCAGCAGGGACTGAAGCTTTCTTT.

The chain has TRBV27 and TRBJ1-1, with TRBD1 as a possible D gene (5 bases). Germline V gene sequence: CDR1 MNHEY, CDR2 SMNVEV (reference sequence). Trimming took off 6 bases at V and 1 base at J, with 12 bases between the two ends. The CDR3 consists of 14 residues. The CDR3 is CASSQGAANTEAFF. CDR3 DNA: TGTGCCAGCAGCCAAGGGGCTGCGAACACTGAAGCTTTCTTT.

The chain employs TRBV5-6 and TRBJ1-2, with D perhaps matching TRBD1 (6 bases). V gave up 2 bases and J gave up 4 bases, with 21 bases separating them. CDR3 length equals 17 residues. The germline CDR1 and CDR2 sequences are SGHDT and YYEEEE. The CDR3 protein is CASSLLTYRVLSYGYTF. The DNA for the CDR3 is TGTGCCAGCAGCTTACTCACTTACAGGGTGTTAAGCTATGGCTACACCTTC.

This chain uses TRBV11-2 with TRBJ1-4; tentatively, D is TRBD1 (6 bases). Germline V lookup: CDR1 SGHAT, CDR2 FQNNGV. The CDR3 consists of 16 residues. V lost 4 bases to trimming and J lost 7 bases, with 19 bases between them. The CDR3 DNA reads TGTGCCAGCAGCTCCCTCCTTGGGGGCAGGAGTGAAAAACTGTTTTTT. Its translation: CASSSLLGGRSEKLFF.

The V call is TRBV28, the J call TRBJ2-1; 8 positions agree with TRBD1. Per the germline V gene, CDR1 is MDHEN and CDR2 is SYDVKM. The CDR3 contains 11 residues. V lost 6 bases and J lost 13; bases outside the gene matches: 5. This chain's CDR3 is CASSRGQGQFF. DNA for the CDR3: TGTGCCAGCAGCAGAGGACAGGGACAGTTCTTC. Supplemented by reference TRBV28 and TRBJ2-1, the full variable domain reads DVKVTQSSRYLVKRTGEKVFLECVQDMDHENMFWYRQDPGLGLRLIYFSYDVKMKEKGDIPEGYSVSREKKERFSLILESASTNQTSMYLCASSRGQGQFFGPGTRLTVL.

The V call is TRBV30, the J call TRBJ1-2, with TRBD1 matching over 8 bases. The CDR3 contains 14 residues. The ends lost 3 bases at V and 6 bases at J; junction bases unmatched: 9. The V gene's germline CDR1 is GTSNPN and CDR2 SVGIG (reference sequence). The CDR3 bases are TGTGCCTGGAGCGACGGGCAGGGGGCGCATGGCTACACCTTC. Protein sequence: CAWSDGQGAHGYTF.

The chain links TRBV11-2 to TRBJ1-1, with D unresolved. The V gene's germline CDR1 is SGHAT and CDR2 FQNNGV. V lost 4 bases, J lost 4 bases, and 10 bases lay in between. The CDR3 runs to 13 residues. The CDR3 nucleotides are TGTGCCAGCAGCTCCCAAGTGGCCACTGAAGCTTTCTTT. It translates to CASSSQVATEAFF.

This rearrangement joins TRBV28 to TRBJ2-7, with 9 bases fitting TRBD2. In germline, CDR1 is MDHEN, CDR2 SYDVKM. This CDR3 spans 14 amino acids. The V and J ends lost 5 bases and 0 bases, in that order; junction bases with no gene match: 2. CDR3 protein: CASSISGSSYEQYF. CDR3 DNA: TGTGCCAGCAGTATTAGCGGGAGCTCCTACGAGCAGTACTTC.

In this sample, this clone turned up a few times. The chain combines TRBV5-1 with TRBJ1-1, with unresolved D. V was shortened by 4 bases and J by 4 bases, with 17 bases between the two germline ends. The CDR3 spans 15 residues. Germline V lookup: CDR1 SGHRS, CDR2 YFSETQ. The CDR3 sequence is CASSKSGSTSTEAFF. The CDR3, as DNA: TGCGCCAGCAGCAAGTCCGGGTCAACATCCACTGAAGCTTTCTTT.

This chain links TRBV28 with TRBJ1-5; the D gene is possibly TRBD1 (6 bases). Trimming removed 2 bases at V and 4 bases at J, with 12 bases between. The CDR3 totals 15 residues. Germline loops: CDR1 MDHEN, CDR2 SYDVKM. In DNA form, the CDR3 reads TGTGCCAGCAGTTTAAACTGGGGGCGGAATCAGCCCCAGCATTTT. This encodes CASSLNWGRNQPQHF.

This chain joins TRBV15 and TRBJ2-7, with D possibly being TRBD2 (6 bases). Looked up from germline, CDR1 is LNHNV and CDR2 is YYDKDF (reference sequence). The ends were cut back, 0 bases at V and 6 bases at J, with 9 bases in the middle. The length of the CDR3 is 13 residues. The CDR3 DNA sequence: TGTGCCACCAGCAGAGATAGGGGAGGCGAGCAGTACTTC. It encodes CATSRDRGGEQYF.

The chain joins TRBV28 to TRBJ2-2; D is unresolved. CDR1 and CDR2 (germline): MDHEN, SYDVKM. This CDR3 region has 13 residues. V shed 3 bases and J shed 4 bases, with 6 bases lying between them. The CDR3 spells CASSFTSTGELFF. The CDR3 DNA follows: TGTGCCAGCAGTTTTACTTCCACCGGGGAGCTGTTTTTT.

The rearrangement joins TRBV11-3 to TRBJ1-1; TRBD1 matches at 7 bases. CDR1 and CDR2 from the germline V gene are SGHNT and YENEEA. With V trimmed by 3 bases and J by 10 bases, 8 bases remained unmatched. This CDR3 has 13 residues. The CDR3 DNA sequence: TGTGCCAGCAGCTTGCGCCAGGGGGATTTAGCTTTCTTT. Its protein product is CASSLRQGDLAFF.

The gene calls are TRBV18 and TRBJ2-3, with D unclear. The CDR3 has 14 residues. Germline values: CDR1 KGHSH, CDR2 LQKENI. Trimming shortened V by 5 bases and J by 2 bases, and 11 bases separated the two germline ends. The DNA of the CDR3 is TGTGCCAGCTCATCCAACAAAATCACAGATACGCAGTATTTT. This codes for CASSSNKITDTQYF. Full variable domain (rest looked up from reference TRBV18 and TRBJ2-3): NAGVMQNPRHLVRRRGQEARLRCSPMKGHSHVYWYRQLPEEGLKFMVYLQKENIIDESGMPKERFSAEFPKEGPSILRIQQVVRGDSAAYFCASSSNKITDTQYFGPGTRLTVL.

This clone was picked up one time. This chain joins TRBV28 and TRBJ2-5; D unresolved. Germline V gives CDR1 MDHEN, CDR2 SYDVKM. This CDR3 comprises 13 residues. V lost 2 bases to trimming and J lost 2 bases, with 6 bases between them. The CDR3 DNA follows: TGTGCCAGCAGTTTAGGAGTTCAAGAGACCCAGTACTTC. Translated: CASSLGVQETQYF. Full variable domain (rest looked up from reference TRBV28 and TRBJ2-5): DVKVTQSSRYLVKRTGEKVFLECVQDMDHENMFWYRQDPGLGLRLIYFSYDVKMKEKGDIPEGYSVSREKKERFSLILESASTNQTSMYLCASSLGVQETQYFGPGTRLLVL.

CDR3 residues: CAWSPIWYSYEQYF. The CDR3 coding sequence is TGTGCCTGGAGTCCTATCTGGTACTCCTACGAGCAGTACTTC. The chain carries TRBV30 and TRBJ2-7; D gene uncertain. The CDR3 contains 14 residues. Germline V gene sequence: CDR1 GTSNPN, CDR2 SVGIG (reference sequence). The V and J ends lost 2 bases and 0 bases respectively, with 11 bases between them.

The V call is TRBV9, the J call TRBJ2-7; 9 bases agree with TRBD1. J was trimmed by 6 bases and V by 0 bases; bases with no gene match: 7. There are 15 residues in the CDR3. Looked up from germline, CDR1 is SGDLS and CDR2 is YYNGEE. The CDR3 spells CASSVDGTGYSEQYF. The CDR3 bases are TGTGCCAGCAGCGTAGATGGGACAGGGTACTCCGAGCAGTACTTC.

The V call is TRBV28, the J call TRBJ1-5; D unclear. There are 15 residues in the CDR3. Germline V CDR1 and CDR2: MDHEN, SYDVKM. Trimming cost V 3 bases and J 0 bases, with 9 bases left between them. This chain's CDR3 is CASSFFTYSNQPQHF. CDR3 coding DNA: TGTGCCAGCAGTTTTTTCACATATAGCAATCAGCCCCAGCATTTT.

The chain uses TRBV5-5 and TRBJ2-7, with a tentative D call TRBD1 (6 bases). From germline, CDR1 is SGHKS and CDR2 YYEKEE (reference sequence). The CDR3 contains 15 residues. Trimming cost V 2 bases and J 0 bases, with 12 bases left between them. The DNA for the CDR3 is TGTGCCAGCAGCTTAGGACAGTCCAGCTCCTACGAGCAGTACTTC. Translation gives CASSLGQSSSYEQYF. The whole variable domain, remainder taken from reference TRBV5-5 and TRBJ2-7, is DAGVTQSPTHLIKTRGQQVTLRCSPISGHKSVSWYQQVLGQGPQFIFQYYEKEERGRGNFPDRFSARQFPNYSSELNVNALLLGDSALYLCASSLGQSSSYEQYFGPGTRLTVT.